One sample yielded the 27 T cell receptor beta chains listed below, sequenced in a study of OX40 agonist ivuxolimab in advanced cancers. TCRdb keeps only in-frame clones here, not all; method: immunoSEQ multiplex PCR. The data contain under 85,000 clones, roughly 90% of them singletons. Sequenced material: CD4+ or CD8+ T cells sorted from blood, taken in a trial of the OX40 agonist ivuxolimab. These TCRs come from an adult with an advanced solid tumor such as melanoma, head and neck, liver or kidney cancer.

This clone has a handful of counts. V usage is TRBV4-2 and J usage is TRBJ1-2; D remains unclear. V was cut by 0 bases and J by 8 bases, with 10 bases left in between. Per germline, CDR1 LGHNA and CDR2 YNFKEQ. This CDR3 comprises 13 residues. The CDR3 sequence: CASSQELYLGYTF. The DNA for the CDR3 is TGTGCCAGCAGCCAAGAGCTGTATTTAGGCTACACCTTC.

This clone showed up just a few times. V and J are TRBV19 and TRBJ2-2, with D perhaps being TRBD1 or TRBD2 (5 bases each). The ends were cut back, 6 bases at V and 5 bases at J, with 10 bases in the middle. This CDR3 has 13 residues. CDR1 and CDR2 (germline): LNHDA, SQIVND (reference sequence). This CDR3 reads CASSRERTGELFF. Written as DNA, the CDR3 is TGTGCCAGTAGCAGGGAGCGGACCGGGGAGCTGTTTTTT.

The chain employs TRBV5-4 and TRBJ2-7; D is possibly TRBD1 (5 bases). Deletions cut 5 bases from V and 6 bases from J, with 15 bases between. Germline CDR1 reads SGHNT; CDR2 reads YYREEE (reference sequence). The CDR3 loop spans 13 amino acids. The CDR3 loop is CASSYLRATEQYF. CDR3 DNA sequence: TGTGCCAGCAGTTACCTCAGGGCTACCGAGCAGTACTTC.

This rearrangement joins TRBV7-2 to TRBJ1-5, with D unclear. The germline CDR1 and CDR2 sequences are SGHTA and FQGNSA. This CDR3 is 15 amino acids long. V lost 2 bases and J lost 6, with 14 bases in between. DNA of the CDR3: TGTGCCAGCAGCTTAACTATGCCCCGGGGTCAGCCCCAGCATTTT. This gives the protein CASSLTMPRGQPQHF. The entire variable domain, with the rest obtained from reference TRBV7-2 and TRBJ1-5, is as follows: GAGVSQSPSNKVTEKGKDVELRCDPISGHTALYWYRQSLGQGLEFLIYFQGNSAPDKSGLPSDRFSAERTGGSVSTLTIQRTQQEDSAVYLCASSLTMPRGQPQHFGDGTRLSIL.

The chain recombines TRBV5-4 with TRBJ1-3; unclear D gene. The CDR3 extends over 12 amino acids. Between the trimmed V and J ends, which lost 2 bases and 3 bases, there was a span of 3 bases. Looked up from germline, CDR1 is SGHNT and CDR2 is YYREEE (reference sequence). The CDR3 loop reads CASSFNGNTIYF. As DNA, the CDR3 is TGTGCCAGCAGCTTTAATGGAAACACCATATATTTT. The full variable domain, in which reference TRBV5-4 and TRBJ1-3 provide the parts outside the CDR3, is ETGVTQSPTHLIKTRGQQVTLRCSSQSGHNTVSWYQQALGQGPQFIFQYYREEENGRGNFPPRFSGLQFPNYSSELNVNALELDDSALYLCASSFNGNTIYFGEGSWLTVV.

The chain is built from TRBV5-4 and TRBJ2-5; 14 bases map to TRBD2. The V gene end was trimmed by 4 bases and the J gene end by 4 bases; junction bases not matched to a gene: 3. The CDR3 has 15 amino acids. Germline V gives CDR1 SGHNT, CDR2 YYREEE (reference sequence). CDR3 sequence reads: CASSTGLAGVETQYF. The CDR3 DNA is TGTGCCAGCAGCACGGGACTAGCGGGAGTAGAGACCCAGTACTTC.

Written as DNA, the CDR3 is TGTGCCAGCAGGCGGGACGGACCTTCCTACAATGAGCAGTTCTTC. Translating gives CASRRDGPSYNEQFF. V usage is TRBV5-4 and J usage is TRBJ2-1; a weak D match, TRBD2 (6 bases). The CDR3 contains 15 residues. Germline V gene lookup returns CDR1 SGHNT and CDR2 YYREEE (reference sequence). V was clipped by 5 bases and J by 1 base, with 13 bases between them.

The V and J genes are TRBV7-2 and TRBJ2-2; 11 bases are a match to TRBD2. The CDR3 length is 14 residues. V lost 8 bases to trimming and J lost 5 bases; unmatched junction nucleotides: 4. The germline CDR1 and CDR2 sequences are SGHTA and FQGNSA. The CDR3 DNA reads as TGTGCCAGCCGTTTAGCGGGAGGGACCGGGGAGCTGTTTTTT. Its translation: CASRLAGGTGELFF.

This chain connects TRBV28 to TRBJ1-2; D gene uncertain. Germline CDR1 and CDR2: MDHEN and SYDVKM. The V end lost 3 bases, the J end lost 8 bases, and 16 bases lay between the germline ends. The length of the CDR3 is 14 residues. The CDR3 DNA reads TGTGCCAGCAGTTTGTGCCTGGTCCTGGGGGGCTACACCTTC. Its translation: CASSLCLVLGGYTF.

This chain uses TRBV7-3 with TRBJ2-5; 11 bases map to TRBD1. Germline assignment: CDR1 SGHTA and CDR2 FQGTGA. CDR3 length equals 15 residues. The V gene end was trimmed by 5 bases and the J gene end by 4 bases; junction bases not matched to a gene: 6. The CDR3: CASSRGTGGRETQYF. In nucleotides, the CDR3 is TGTGCCAGCAGCCGAGGGACAGGGGGAAGAGAGACCCAGTACTTC.

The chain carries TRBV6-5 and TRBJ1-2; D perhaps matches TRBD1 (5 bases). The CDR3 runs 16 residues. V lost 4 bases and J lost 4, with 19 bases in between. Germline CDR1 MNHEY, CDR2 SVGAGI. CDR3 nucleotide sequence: TGTGCCAGCAGTTTTCAGGGTACGGCGGGGCCCTATGGCTACACCTTC. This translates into CASSFQGTAGPYGYTF.

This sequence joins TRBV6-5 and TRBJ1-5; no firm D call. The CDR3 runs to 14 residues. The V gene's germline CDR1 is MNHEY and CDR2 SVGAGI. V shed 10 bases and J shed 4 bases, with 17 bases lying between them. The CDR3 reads CATRVAHGNQPQHF. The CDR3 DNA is TGTGCCACCCGTGTGGCGCACGGGAATCAGCCCCAGCATTTT.

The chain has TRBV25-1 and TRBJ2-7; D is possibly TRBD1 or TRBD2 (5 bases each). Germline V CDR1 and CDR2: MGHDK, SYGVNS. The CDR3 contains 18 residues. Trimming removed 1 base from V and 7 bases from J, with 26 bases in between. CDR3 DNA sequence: TGTGCCAGCAGTGAATCTCTACGTGGGGGAAACGTCTTCGGGGAGCAGTACTTC. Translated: CASSESLRGGNVFGEQYF.

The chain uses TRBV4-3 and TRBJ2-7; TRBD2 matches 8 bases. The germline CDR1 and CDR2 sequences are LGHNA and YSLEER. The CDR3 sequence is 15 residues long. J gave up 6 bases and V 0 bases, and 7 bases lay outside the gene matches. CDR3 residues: CASSQDTAGDLEQYF. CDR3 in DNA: TGCGCCAGCAGCCAAGATACAGCGGGAGATCTCGAGCAGTACTTC.

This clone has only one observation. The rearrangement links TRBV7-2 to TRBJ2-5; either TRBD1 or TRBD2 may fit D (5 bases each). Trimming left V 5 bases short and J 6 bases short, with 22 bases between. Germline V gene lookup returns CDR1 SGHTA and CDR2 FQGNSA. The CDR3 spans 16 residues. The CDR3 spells CASSLGTVPPGQTQYF. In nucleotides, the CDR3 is TGTGCCAGCAGCCTAGGGACCGTACCTCCGGGACAGACCCAGTACTTC.

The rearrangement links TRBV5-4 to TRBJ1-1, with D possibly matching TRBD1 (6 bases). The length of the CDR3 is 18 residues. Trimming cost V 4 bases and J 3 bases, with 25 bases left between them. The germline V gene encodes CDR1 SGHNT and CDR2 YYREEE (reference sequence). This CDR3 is CASSTPHGGRFTDTEAFF. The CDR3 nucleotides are TGTGCCAGCAGCACCCCTCATGGGGGGCGTTTTACGGACACTGAAGCTTTCTTT.

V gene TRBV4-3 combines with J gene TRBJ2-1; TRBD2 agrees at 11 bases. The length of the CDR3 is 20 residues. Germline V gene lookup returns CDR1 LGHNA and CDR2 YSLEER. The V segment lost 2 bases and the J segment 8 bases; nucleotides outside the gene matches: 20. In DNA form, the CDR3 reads TGCGCCAGCAGCCAAACCCGGTTGGGGGTGAGAACTAGCGGGAGTTATGAGCAGTTCTTC. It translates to CASSQTRLGVRTSGSYEQFF.

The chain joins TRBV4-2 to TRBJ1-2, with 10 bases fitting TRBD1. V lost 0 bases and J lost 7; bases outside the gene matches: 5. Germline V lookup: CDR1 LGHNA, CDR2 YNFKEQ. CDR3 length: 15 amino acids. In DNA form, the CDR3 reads TGTGCCAGCAGCCAAGAGGGACAGGGGTTGAGTGGCTACACCTTC. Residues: CASSQEGQGLSGYTF.

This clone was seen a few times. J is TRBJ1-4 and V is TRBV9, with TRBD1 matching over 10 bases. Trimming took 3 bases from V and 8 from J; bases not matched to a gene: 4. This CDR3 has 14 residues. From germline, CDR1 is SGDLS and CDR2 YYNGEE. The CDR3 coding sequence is TGTGCCAGCAGCGCGGGACAGGGGTACGAAAAACTGTTTTTT. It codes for CASSAGQGYEKLFF. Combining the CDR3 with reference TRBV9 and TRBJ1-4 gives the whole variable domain DSGVTQTPKHLITATGQRVTLRCSPRSGDLSVYWYQQSLDQGLQFLIQYYNGEERAKGNILERFSAQQFPDLHSELNLSSLELGDSALYFCASSAGQGYEKLFFGSGTQLSVL.

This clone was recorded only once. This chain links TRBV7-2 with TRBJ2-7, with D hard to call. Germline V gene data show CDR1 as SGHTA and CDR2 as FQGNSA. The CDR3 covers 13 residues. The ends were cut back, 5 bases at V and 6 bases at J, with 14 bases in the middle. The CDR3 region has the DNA TGTGCCAGCAGCAAGAGCCCGGTGGGCGAGCAGTACTTC. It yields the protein CASSKSPVGEQYF. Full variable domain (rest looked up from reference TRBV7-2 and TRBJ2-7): GAGVSQSPSNKVTEKGKDVELRCDPISGHTALYWYRQSLGQGLEFLIYFQGNSAPDKSGLPSDRFSAERTGGSVSTLTIQRTQQEDSAVYLCASSKSPVGEQYFGPGTRLTVT.

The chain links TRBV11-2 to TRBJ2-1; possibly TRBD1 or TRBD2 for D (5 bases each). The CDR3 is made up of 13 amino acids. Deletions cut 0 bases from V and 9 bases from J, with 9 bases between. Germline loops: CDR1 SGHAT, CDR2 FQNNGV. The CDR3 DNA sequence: TGTGCCAGCAGCTTAGAGAGGGGCAGTGAGCAGTTCTTC. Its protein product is CASSLERGSEQFF.

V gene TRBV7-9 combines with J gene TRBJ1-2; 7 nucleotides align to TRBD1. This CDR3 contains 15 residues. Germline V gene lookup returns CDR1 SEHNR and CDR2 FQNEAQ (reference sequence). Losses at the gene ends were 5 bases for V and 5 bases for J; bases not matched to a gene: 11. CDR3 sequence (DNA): TGTGCCAGCAGCATACTTGGGACAGAAAGTTATGGCTACACCTTC. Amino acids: CASSILGTESYGYTF.

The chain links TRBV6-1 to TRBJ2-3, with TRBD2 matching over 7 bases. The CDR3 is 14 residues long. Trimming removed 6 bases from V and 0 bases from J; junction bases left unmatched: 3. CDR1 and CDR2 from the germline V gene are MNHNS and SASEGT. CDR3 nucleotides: TGTGCCAGCAGCTTTAGCGGGAGCACAGATACGCAGTATTTT. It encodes CASSFSGSTDTQYF.

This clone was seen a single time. This CDR3 is CASETSGRANEQFF. DNA of the CDR3: TGTGCCAGCGAGACTAGCGGGAGGGCCAATGAGCAGTTCTTC. This rearrangement joins TRBV7-2 to TRBJ2-1; 14 bases are shared with TRBD2. Germline assignment: CDR1 SGHTA and CDR2 FQGNSA. V lost 8 bases and J lost 6; bases outside the gene matches: 3. This CDR3 contains 14 residues.

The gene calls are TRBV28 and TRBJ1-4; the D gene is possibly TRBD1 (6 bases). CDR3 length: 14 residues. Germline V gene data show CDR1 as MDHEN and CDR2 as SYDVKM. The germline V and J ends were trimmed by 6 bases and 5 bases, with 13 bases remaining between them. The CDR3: CASRTGTRNEKLFF. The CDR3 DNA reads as TGTGCCAGCAGAACCGGGACAAGAAATGAAAAACTGTTTTTT. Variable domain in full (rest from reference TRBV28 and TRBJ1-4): DVKVTQSSRYLVKRTGEKVFLECVQDMDHENMFWYRQDPGLGLRLIYFSYDVKMKEKGDIPEGYSVSREKKERFSLILESASTNQTSMYLCASRTGTRNEKLFFGSGTQLSVL.

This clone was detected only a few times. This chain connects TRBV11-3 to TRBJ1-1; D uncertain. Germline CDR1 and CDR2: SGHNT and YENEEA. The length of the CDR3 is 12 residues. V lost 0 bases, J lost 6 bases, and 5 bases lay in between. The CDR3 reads CASSLEGPEAFF. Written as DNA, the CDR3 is TGTGCCAGCAGCTTAGAGGGTCCTGAAGCTTTCTTT.

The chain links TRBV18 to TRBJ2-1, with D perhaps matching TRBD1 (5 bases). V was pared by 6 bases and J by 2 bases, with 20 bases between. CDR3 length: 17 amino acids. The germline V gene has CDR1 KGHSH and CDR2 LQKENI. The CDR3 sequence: CASSPTSGQAPYNEQFF. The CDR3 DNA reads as TGTGCCAGCTCTCCTACCTCCGGACAAGCACCCTACAATGAGCAGTTCTTC.